The present T cell receptor (beta chain) was sequenced within a study of CD8+CD57+ T cells in acquired aplastic anemia. About the study: DNA from sorted CD4+ and CD8+ cells averaged roughly 3.2 ug. Average CD4+ read depth in healthy donors was about 10.8 million reads.

This CDR3 contains 16 residues. V shed 0 bases and J shed 2 bases, with 13 bases lying between them. From germline, CDR1 is SGHNT and CDR2 YYREEE (reference sequence). This clonotype was observed at least ten times. Genomic DNA was employed as the template in profiling TCR beta VDJ and CDR3. Via MiXCR, TCRdb re-called the reads, giving one row per CDR3 protein. Of about 180,000 distinct CDR3 sequences listed, around 45% were seen once; the top ten hold under 3.5%. What was sequenced was sorted CD4+, CD8+, or CD8+CD57+ T cells (not recorded which) from PBMCs. The source of this sequence is a human donor in good health. V and J are TRBV5-4 and TRBJ2-3; D not certain. The CDR3 is CASSLVIQKNTDTQYF. The CDR3 coding sequence is TGTGCCAGCAGCTTGGTAATACAGAAGAACACAGATACGCAGTATTTT.